This T cell receptor beta chain came from a study of OX40 agonist ivuxolimab in advanced cancers. Study results and caveats: By week 6 at 0.1 to 3.0 mg/kg, blood CD4+ and CD8+ T cells had expanded clonally.

Germline V CDR1 and CDR2: MNHEY, SVGAGI. This CDR3 is built from 13 residues. V lost 7 bases and J lost 1, with 10 bases in between. Only in-frame clones appear in the TCRdb table, and some are missing; sequencing was by immunoSEQ multiplex PCR. The table shows roughly 49,000 clones, with approximately 80% occurring only once. As concerns this clone: Antigen specificity is unknown.

The sequencing here drew on CD4+ or CD8+ T cells sorted from blood, taken in a trial of the OX40 agonist ivuxolimab. The TCR originated in an adult with an advanced solid tumor such as melanoma, head and neck, liver or kidney cancer. This chain uses TRBV6-5 with TRBJ1-1; D gene ambiguous. CDR3 sequence reads: CASKLLGNTEAFF. DNA for the CDR3: TGTGCCAGCAAGCTGTTGGGGAACACTGAAGCTTTCTTT.